These 20 T cell receptor beta chains were sequenced from one sample in a study of early T cells in non-severe SARS-CoV-2 infection listed by TCRdb under 2021. Library preparation employed 5' RACE. The data were produced on a NextSeq 500. TCRdb's own reprocessing of the public reads used fastp at Q25 and MiXCR and kept productive beta chains. Each entry is one CDR3 protein sequence, shown with its most common DNA and genes. This sample lists under 80,000 distinct CDR3 sequences; over 10% were detected once. Approximately 4.8% of the sample is in the top ten clones. The specimen was whole blood. These receptors came from an adult who was a healthcare worker with PCR-confirmed SARS-CoV-2 infection or an uninfected control (not recorded which).

This clonotype has at least ten counts. CDR3 coding DNA: TGCAGTGCTCAGCCCGGGACAGGGGGAAATGAGCAGTTCTTC. Its protein product is CSAQPGTGGNEQFF. This chain joins TRBV20-1 and TRBJ2-1, with 11 bases that match TRBD1. The V and J ends lost 5 bases and 7 bases, in that order; junction bases with no gene match: 7. This CDR3 comprises 14 residues. Germline V CDR1 and CDR2: DFQATT, SNEGSKA (reference sequence).

This clonotype has only a few counts. The chain joins TRBV7-8 to TRBJ2-7; 12 nucleotides align to TRBD2. The CDR3 spans 16 residues. Trimming removed 5 bases from V and 7 bases from J; junction bases left unmatched: 12. The germline gives CDR1 SGHVS, CDR2 FQNEAQ. CDR3 amino acids: CASSLRGGLAGWEQYF. The CDR3 nucleotides are TGTGCCAGCAGCCTCCGCGGCGGACTAGCGGGGTGGGAGCAGTACTTC.

This clonotype was found many times. This chain links TRBV11-2 with TRBJ2-6; TRBD1 or TRBD2 may be the D gene (5 bases each). This CDR3 comprises 17 residues. Germline V gives CDR1 SGHAT, CDR2 FQNNGV. The V end was cut by 5 bases, the J end by 3 bases, with 17 bases between. CDR3 loop: CASSRGRAPFGANVLTF. The CDR3, as DNA: TGTGCCAGCAGCCGGGGACGGGCCCCCTTTGGGGCCAACGTCCTGACTTTC.

This clonotype was seen many times. The chain is built from TRBV12-3 or TRBV12-4 and TRBJ2-7, with D perhaps matching TRBD1 (5 bases). CDR3 length: 13 residues. V shed 3 bases and J shed 2 bases, with 8 bases lying between them. CDR3 residues: CASSFSGPYEQYF. Here the CDR3 DNA reads TGTGCCAGCAGTTTTTCAGGGCCCTACGAGCAGTACTTC.

Ten or more counts support this clonotype. J is TRBJ2-1 and V is TRBV6-5; D ambiguous. V was cut by 0 bases and J by 7 bases, with 7 bases left in between. The CDR3 length is 13 residues. CDR1 is MNHEY and CDR2 is SVGAGI in the germline V gene. In nucleotides, the CDR3 is TGTGCCAGCAGTTACTCGTTTGAGAATGAGCAGTTCTTC. It yields the protein CASSYSFENEQFF.

There are many counts of this clonotype. V gene TRBV6-2 or TRBV6-3 combines with J gene TRBJ2-4, with D maybe TRBD2 (6 bases). Germline V gene lookup returns CDR1 MNHEY and CDR2 SVGEGT. Trimming removed 2 bases at V and 3 bases at J, with 14 bases between. The CDR3 consists of 16 residues. The DNA of the CDR3 is TGTGCCAGCAGTTACCTAGGAGGGGCTGGCAAAAACATTCAGTACTTC. Translating it yields CASSYLGGAGKNIQYF.

In this sample, this clonotype turned up many times. The chain is built from TRBV29-1 and TRBJ1-1, with D uncertain. Germline assignment: CDR1 SQVTM and CDR2 ANQGSEA. The CDR3 runs to 13 residues. V dropped 5 bases and J dropped 8 bases, with 18 bases sitting between them. The CDR3 is CSVIPQYTVEAFF. As DNA, the CDR3 is TGCAGCGTTATACCTCAATACACTGTCGAAGCTTTCTTT.

The table lists this clonotype with many counts. The rearrangement links TRBV20-1 to TRBJ2-1; the D gene is possibly TRBD1 (6 bases). The length of the CDR3 is 16 residues. V dropped 1 base and J dropped 5 bases, with 18 bases sitting between them. Per the germline V gene, CDR1 is DFQATT and CDR2 is SNEGSKA (reference sequence). The CDR3 DNA follows: TGCAGTGCTAGAGCTTTCTTGGACAGCGCTAACAATGAGCAGTTCTTC. This sequence encodes CSARAFLDSANNEQFF.

This chain uses TRBV3-1 with TRBJ2-2, with a weak D call TRBD2 (7 bases). Trimming left V 4 bases short and J 3 bases short, with 15 bases between. CDR3 size: 16 residues. Germline assignment: CDR1 LGHDT and CDR2 YNNKEL (reference sequence). CDR3 protein: CASSPFRGGYTGELFF. The CDR3 region has the DNA TGTGCCAGCAGCCCCTTTAGGGGGGGGTACACCGGGGAGCTGTTTTTT.

This clonotype is categorized as medium-sized. The chain couples TRBV7-6 to TRBJ2-2; a weak D match, TRBD1 (6 bases). The ends were cut back, 5 bases at V and 0 bases at J, with 16 bases in the middle. Germline V gives CDR1 SGHVS, CDR2 FNYEAQ. The CDR3 spans 17 residues. CDR3 protein: CASSPLPGHSNTGELFF. The CDR3 DNA sequence: TGTGCCAGCAGCCCGTTACCGGGACACTCGAACACCGGGGAGCTGTTTTTT. The whole variable domain, filled in from reference TRBV7-6 and TRBJ2-2, reads GAGVSQSPRYKVTKRGQDVALRCDPISGHVSLYWYRQALGQGPEFLTYFNYEAQQDKSGLPNDRFSAERPEGSISTLTIQRTEQRDSAMYRCASSPLPGHSNTGELFFGEGSRLTVL.

Many counts were recorded for this clonotype. The chain carries TRBV6-5 and TRBJ2-4; weak D call: TRBD1 (6 bases). The V end was cut by 2 bases, the J end by 0 bases, with 14 bases between. This CDR3 region has 17 residues. Germline-derived CDR1 and CDR2 are MNHEY and SVGAGI. CDR3 residues: CASSYNWDTLAKNIQYF. The DNA of the CDR3 is TGTGCCAGCAGTTACAATTGGGACACCCTAGCCAAAAACATTCAGTACTTC.

The gene calls are TRBV4-1 and TRBJ2-1; D not certain. V was trimmed by 1 base and J by 8 bases, leaving 9 bases between them. The CDR3 is 13 amino acids. CDR1 is MGHRA, CDR2 YSYEKL, per germline. CDR3 coding DNA: TGCGCCAGCAGCCAAGGTGGTCTTGATGAGCAGTTCTTC. Translation gives CASSQGGLDEQFF.

As regards this clonotype: A clone one base away is much larger, so this may be a read error. V gene TRBV2 combines with J gene TRBJ2-1; the D gene is possibly TRBD2 (5 bases). Germline V gene sequence: CDR1 SNHLY, CDR2 FYNNEI. This CDR3 comprises 14 residues. With 6 bases removed from V and 5 bases from J, the gap between germline ends came to 14 bases. The DNA for the CDR3 is TGTGCCAGCAGACGGGGTGTCGCGCACAATGAGCAGTTCTTC. It yields the protein CASRRGVAHNEQFF.

This clonotype was counted only a few times. This chain uses TRBV5-4 with TRBJ2-7; 8 bases are a match to TRBD1. V gave up 4 bases and J gave up 7 bases; unmatched junction bases: 10. Germline CDR1 and CDR2: SGHNT and YYREEE (reference sequence). This CDR3 region has 14 residues. In DNA form, the CDR3 reads TGTGCCAGCAGCCCGGTGGACAGGGCGGAAGAGCAGTACTTC. The encoded protein is CASSPVDRAEEQYF.

This clonotype occurred many times. The chain recombines TRBV20-1 with TRBJ2-3, with D perhaps given as TRBD1 or TRBD2 (5 bases each). V was shortened by 6 bases and J by 4 bases, with 17 bases between the two germline ends. This CDR3 contains 14 residues. Germline V gene lookup returns CDR1 DFQATT and CDR2 SNEGSKA (reference sequence). DNA for the CDR3: TGCAGTGCCCGCCCCGGGGCTGGTGCAGATACGCAGTATTTT. Protein product: CSARPGAGADTQYF.

This clonotype was picked up many times. The V gene is TRBV11-2, the J gene TRBJ2-1; D gene unclear. The CDR3 extends over 12 amino acids. Looked up from germline, CDR1 is SGHAT and CDR2 is FQNNGV. Trimming removed 6 bases at V and 8 bases at J, with 11 bases between. The CDR3 DNA is TGTGCCAGCAGTTTTACCGGGCATGAGCAGTTCTTC. Protein: CASSFTGHEQFF.

This clonotype has at least ten counts. The gene calls are TRBV7-6 and TRBJ2-1, with D maybe TRBD2 (7 bases). V was trimmed by 3 bases and J by 0 bases, leaving 18 bases between them. The CDR3 is made up of 18 amino acids. Germline CDR1 and CDR2: SGHVS and FNYEAQ. CDR3 nucleotides: TGTGCCAGCAGCTTGGGACGTCCGGGGGGCCACTCCTACAATGAGCAGTTCTTC. This codes for CASSLGRPGGHSYNEQFF.

This clonotype was picked up many times. The chain couples TRBV18 to TRBJ1-2; D ambiguous. Between the trimmed V and J ends, which lost 2 bases and 3 bases, there was a span of 10 bases. Looked up from germline, CDR1 is KGHSH and CDR2 is LQKENI. This CDR3 spans 14 amino acids. DNA of the CDR3: TGTGCCAGCTCACCAGGCCAGGACTACTATGGCTACACCTTC. Encoded protein: CASSPGQDYYGYTF.

The chain couples TRBV5-5 to TRBJ1-1; no definite D call. The CDR3 contains 16 residues. V gave up 4 bases and J gave up 0 bases, with 16 bases separating them. From germline, CDR1 is SGHKS and CDR2 YYEKEE (reference sequence). The DNA for the CDR3 is TGTGCCAGCAGCATTCTATGGGAGACCATGAACACTGAAGCTTTCTTT. Encoded protein: CASSILWETMNTEAFF.

The chain is built from TRBV4-1 and TRBJ1-3; no firm D call. Germline-derived CDR1 and CDR2 are MGHRA and YSYEKL. The CDR3 extends over 17 amino acids. V lost 3 bases and J lost 1, with 16 bases in between. CDR3 amino acids: CASSQFPQGPSGNTIYF. Written as DNA, the CDR3 is TGCGCCAGCAGCCAGTTTCCCCAAGGCCCTTCTGGAAACACCATATATTTT.